This T cell receptor beta chain was sequenced in a study of control samples from healthy donors and cancer patients. Trimming left V 0 bases short and J 6 bases short, with 6 bases between. Germline CDR1 and CDR2: SGHTA and FQGNSA. The CDR3 has 14 amino acids. Produced via immunoSEQ multiplex PCR; TCRdb's table is partial and in-frame only. The table shows 45,000 to 70,000 clones, with 85% to 95% occurring only once. The TCR sequence derives from a man aged 30-40 years with colorectal cancer. The specimen was PBMCs. This chain uses TRBV7-2 with TRBJ1-6; D gene unclear. This CDR3 reads CASSLATANSPLHF. The CDR3 nucleotides read TGTGCCAGCAGCTTAGCCACAGCTAATTCACCCCTCCACTTT.